One and the same sample provided the 21 T cell receptor beta chains below, sequenced in a study of CD8 T cells in ankylosing spondylitis. One entry per CDR3 protein, called by TCRdb with MiXCR from the 5' RACE reads. The table includes about 160,000 distinct CDR3 sequences, about 18% detected once. The material sequenced was blood, either unsorted or a sorted T cell fraction (not recorded which). The receptors originated from a male donor with ankylosing spondylitis or in good health (not recorded which).

The table lists this clonotype with many counts. The CDR3 protein is CAIRRDKWNEQYF. The CDR3, as DNA: TGTGCCATCAGGCGGGACAAATGGAACGAGCAGTACTTC. The chain has TRBV10-3 and TRBJ2-7; the D gene could be TRBD1 or TRBD2 (6 bases each). Germline CDR1 reads ENHRY; CDR2 reads SYGVKD. Trimming took 6 bases from V and 5 from J, leaving 14 bases between them. The CDR3 totals 13 residues.

This clonotype came up many times. The V and J genes are TRBV12-3 or TRBV12-4 and TRBJ2-4; 10 nucleotides match TRBD2. The CDR3 has 13 amino acids. V lost 7 bases to trimming and J lost 16 bases; unmatched junction nucleotides: 13. Here the CDR3 reads CASKPTLAGDCYF. For the CDR3, the DNA is TGTGCCAGCAAACCTACTCTAGCGGGAGACTGTTACTTC.

Ten or more counts support this clonotype. The chain links TRBV20-1 to TRBJ2-1; possibly TRBD1 for D (6 bases). CDR3 length: 14 residues. V gave up 0 bases and J gave up 8 bases, with 14 bases separating them. Germline CDR1 is DFQATT and CDR2 is SNEGSKA (reference sequence). The CDR3 here is CSARDLQGKDEQFF. The CDR3 DNA reads TGCAGTGCTAGAGATCTGCAGGGGAAGGATGAGCAGTTCTTC.

The sample holds many counts of this clonotype. V usage is TRBV7-2 and J usage is TRBJ1-3; D is undetermined. This CDR3 is built from 15 residues. The germline gives CDR1 SGHTA, CDR2 FQGNSA. V was trimmed by 2 bases and J by 0 bases, leaving 8 bases between them. The CDR3 loop reads CASSLFHLSGNTIYF. As DNA, the CDR3 is TGTGCCAGCAGCTTATTCCACCTCTCTGGAAACACCATATATTTT.

This clonotype was found many times. The rearrangement uses TRBV7-3 and TRBJ2-1, with D unclear. This CDR3 region has 13 residues. With 5 bases removed from V and 6 bases from J, the gap between germline ends came to 11 bases. CDR1 and CDR2 (germline): SGHTA, FQGTGA. DNA for the CDR3: TGTGCCAGCAGCCCCCCCTCTCTCAATGAGCAGTTCTTC. Its translation: CASSPPSLNEQFF.

The chain is built from TRBV28 and TRBJ1-2, with 10 bases matching TRBD1. After removal of 6 bases from V and 5 bases from J, the junction contained 12 bases not matched to a gene. This CDR3 is built from 16 residues. Germline V lookup: CDR1 MDHEN, CDR2 SYDVKM. The CDR3 coding sequence is TGTGCCAGCAGCCAGACCGGGACAGGGGTTTGGTATGGCTACACCTTC. Protein product: CASSQTGTGVWYGYTF.

This clonotype was observed many times. The chain has TRBV7-3 and TRBJ2-1, with D perhaps being TRBD1 or TRBD2 (5 bases each). Germline V CDR1 and CDR2: SGHTA, FQGTGA. This CDR3 is 14 amino acids long. Trimming removed 4 bases from V and 5 bases from J, with 12 bases in between. The CDR3 loop reads CASSWDGLDNEQFF. The CDR3 DNA reads TGTGCCAGCAGCTGGGACGGTCTTGACAATGAGCAGTTCTTC.

The sample holds many counts of this clonotype. V usage is TRBV28 and J usage is TRBJ1-1; TRBD1 matches at 11 bases. J gave up 0 bases and V 3 bases, and 24 bases lay outside the gene matches. Germline V gene lookup returns CDR1 MDHEN and CDR2 SYDVKM. CDR3 length equals 23 residues. The CDR3 loop is CASSLGVCFGQGAPTTLNTEAFF. In DNA form, the CDR3 reads TGTGCCAGCAGTTTGGGGGTGTGCTTTGGACAGGGGGCCCCGACTACCCTGAACACTGAAGCTTTCTTT.

J is TRBJ2-3 and V is TRBV28; 8 bases are shared with TRBD2. J lost 2 bases, V lost 4 bases, and 8 bases had no gene match. Germline CDR1 and CDR2: MDHEN and SYDVKM. The CDR3 length is 16 residues. CDR3 sequence reads: CASSSQTGGVTDTQYF. CDR3 sequence (DNA): TGTGCCAGCAGTTCTCAGACGGGAGGGGTCACAGATACGCAGTATTTT.

The V gene is TRBV24-1, the J gene TRBJ2-1; TRBD1 is a possible D gene (6 bases). Germline loops: CDR1 KGHDR, CDR2 SFDVKD. Trimming shortened V by 5 bases and J by 4 bases, and 14 bases separated the two germline ends. CDR3 length: 15 residues. This CDR3 reads CATSAPGASYNEQFF. The CDR3, as DNA: TGTGCCACCAGTGCCCCAGGGGCGTCATACAATGAGCAGTTCTTC.

This clonotype was picked up many times. This chain connects TRBV5-1 to TRBJ2-1, with D perhaps given as TRBD1 or TRBD2 (5 bases each). This CDR3 region has 15 residues. V lost 1 base to trimming and J lost 7 bases, with 15 bases between them. Germline-derived CDR1 and CDR2 are SGHRS and YFSETQ. As DNA, the CDR3 is TGCGCCAGCAGCTTGAATACAGGACGGACTAATGAGCAGTTCTTC. Its protein is CASSLNTGRTNEQFF.

Ten or more counts support this clonotype. The rearrangement joins TRBV5-1 to TRBJ1-5; the D is unclear. The CDR3 contains 13 residues. The germline V gene has CDR1 SGHRS and CDR2 YFSETQ. The V and J ends lost 4 bases and 4 bases respectively, with 9 bases between them. CDR3 loop: CASSTAGNQPQHF. DNA for the CDR3: TGCGCCAGCAGCACCGCGGGTAATCAGCCCCAGCATTTT.

This clonotype was seen just once. V and J are TRBV5-4 and TRBJ2-7; tentative D call: TRBD2 (5 bases). The CDR3 contains 15 residues. V was clipped by 2 bases and J by 1 base, with 13 bases between them. Germline-derived CDR1 and CDR2 are SGHNT and YYREEE (reference sequence). CDR3 DNA: TGTGCCAGCAGCTTAGGTCGGGATGAATCCTACGAGCAGTACTTC. Its translation: CASSLGRDESYEQYF.

The CDR3 spells CASSQVGQVGSGYTF. CDR3 nucleotide sequence: TGCGCCAGCAGCCAAGTGGGACAGGTCGGATCTGGCTACACCTTC. V gene TRBV4-1 combines with J gene TRBJ1-2; TRBD1 matches at 8 bases. The length of the CDR3 is 15 residues. Germline V lookup: CDR1 MGHRA, CDR2 YSYEKL. V trimming: 1 base; J trimming: 7 bases; junction bases outside the gene matches: 8.

This clonotype showed up many times. This chain uses TRBV6-4 with TRBJ2-3, with TRBD2 identical over 8 bases. Germline CDR1 is MRHNA and CDR2 is SNTAGT. The trim removed 5 bases at V and 11 bases at J, leaving 6 bases unmatched. The CDR3 contains 12 residues. CDR3 sequence (DNA): TGTGCCAGCAGTCCTGATAGCGGGAAGCAGTATTTT. This gives the protein CASSPDSGKQYF.

There are a few counts of this clonotype. Germline and junction disagree at one end, which may indicate a read error. V gene TRBV12-3 or TRBV12-4 combines with J gene TRBJ1-1; TRBD1 is a possible D gene (5 bases). This CDR3 region has 14 residues. In DNA form, the CDR3 reads TGTGCCAGCAGTTTGGGACCCCTGAAGACTGAAGCTTTCTTT. It translates to CASSLGPLKTEAFF.

The sample holds a few counts of this clonotype. The chain recombines TRBV4-2 with TRBJ2-1; 10 positions match TRBD2. After removal of 1 base from V and 4 bases from J, the junction contained 7 bases not matched to a gene. Germline CDR1 reads LGHNA; CDR2 reads YNFKEQ. The CDR3 is 17 residues long. CDR3 region: CASSQASTSGEYNEQFF. The CDR3 coding sequence is TGTGCCAGCAGCCAAGCGTCTACTAGCGGGGAATACAATGAGCAGTTCTTC.

V gene TRBV28 combines with J gene TRBJ2-3; 12 nucleotides line up with TRBD2. The CDR3 loop spans 15 amino acids. CDR1 and CDR2 from the germline V gene are MDHEN and SYDVKM. Unmatched junction bases numbered 5, after V lost 8 bases and J lost 2 bases. This CDR3 is CASRTSGTVTDTQYF. The CDR3, as DNA: TGTGCCAGCCGGACTAGCGGGACGGTCACAGATACGCAGTATTTT.

This clonotype has a handful of counts. This chain links TRBV5-1 with TRBJ2-1; 9 bases match TRBD2. Germline assignment: CDR1 SGHRS and CDR2 YFSETQ. The J segment lost 0 bases and the V segment lost 0 bases, leaving 10 bases of the junction unmatched. This CDR3 is 19 amino acids long. The CDR3 protein is CASSLVVLAGSFSYNEQFF. The CDR3 coding sequence is TGCGCCAGCAGCTTGGTTGTACTAGCGGGTTCTTTCTCCTACAATGAGCAGTTCTTC.

This clonotype was detected ten times or more. The V call is TRBV5-1, the J call TRBJ1-3; D is perhaps TRBD1 (5 bases). The CDR3 runs to 16 residues. Trimming pared 4 bases from V and 0 bases from J, leaving 14 bases between. The germline V gene has CDR1 SGHRS and CDR2 YFSETQ. The DNA of the CDR3 is TGCGCCAGCAGCACTCTAGACAGCCGCTCTGGAAACACCATATATTTT. It translates to CASSTLDSRSGNTIYF.

This clonotype has a handful of counts. This rearrangement joins TRBV12-3 or TRBV12-4 to TRBJ2-1, with TRBD1 identical over 11 bases. CDR3 size: 16 residues. V lost 6 bases to trimming and J lost 9 bases; unmatched junction nucleotides: 13. The DNA of the CDR3 is TGTGCCAGCAGCAAACCCCCCGGACAGGGGGCGGGTGAGCAGTTCTTC. This encodes CASSKPPGQGAGEQFF.